This T cell receptor (beta chain) was documented in a study of blood T cells in healthy people across ages. Losses at the gene ends were 7 bases for V and 3 bases for J; bases not matched to a gene: 14. From germline, CDR1 is SEHNR and CDR2 FQNEAQ (reference sequence). The CDR3 runs to 18 residues. A second PCR of about 6 to 12 cycles used a sample-barcoded 5' primer and a J-beta primer mix. TCRdb fed the 5' RACE reads into MiXCR, producing one record per CDR3 protein. Among over 950,000 distinct CDR3 sequences listed, more than 30% were seen once. The TCR comes from a man aged 18-30 years in good health. Material for sequencing was blood. The chain links TRBV7-9 to TRBJ2-1; 11 bases align to TRBD1. CDR3 bases: TGTGCCAGCAACGGACAGGGGGCGGACGTGTACTACTACAATGAGCAGTTCTTC. It specifies CASNGQGADVYYYNEQFF. Full variable domain (missing parts from reference TRBV7-9 and TRBJ2-1): DTGVSQNPRHKITKRGQNVTFRCDPISEHNRLYWYRQTLGQGPEFLTYFQNEAQLEKSRLLSDRFSAERPKGSFSTLEIQRTEQGDSAMYLCASNGQGADVYYYNEQFFGPGTRLTVL.